The source of this TCR beta chain is a study of T cell clonality in common variable immunodeficiency. Broader study findings: Fewer deletions and N-nucleotide insertions were reportedly seen in common variable immunodeficiency TCR beta sequences.

CDR1 and CDR2 (germline): SGHRS, YFSETQ. The CDR3 sequence is 16 residues long. With regard to this clone: The antigen is not known. The DNA ends 3 residues before the CDR3 does, and the rest of the CDR3 is filled in from the germline J gene.

Sequencing input was equivalent genomic DNA from CVID and controls. Profiled with immunoSEQ multiplex PCR; TCRdb holds only in-frame clones, not every one. The sample has roughly 38,000 clones, none seen only once. The sequenced sample consisted of peripheral blood mononuclear cells. This sequence originates from a person aged 18 to 69 in good health. The chain carries TRBV5-1 and TRBJ2-2; D is perhaps TRBD1 (6 bases). The CDR3: CASSPEAGGGNSPLFF. Incomplete CDR3 DNA: TGCGCCAGCAGCCCCGAGGCTGGGGGCGGAAATTCACCG.